A single sample is the source of the 21 T cell receptor beta chains below, sequenced in a study of cytomegalovirus exposure and HLA in healthy donors (dated by TCRdb to the late 2010s). To prepare the library, the immunoSEQ multiplex PCR assay was applied. The multiplex PCR relied on a mix of 60 forward primers for TCR Vbeta segments and 13 reverse primers for TCR Jbeta segments. Held by TCRdb, this immuneACCESS table contains in-frame sequences only and omits some clones. Under half of the omission traces to an unresolved V gene where checked; the cause of the rest is unknown. Here the sample has around 99,000 clones; 77% occur a single time. Approximately 4.5% of the sample comes from the top ten. Input material: PBMCs. These receptors came from a male donor in good health and CMV-seronegative.

This clone was detected only a few times. The chain employs TRBV2 and TRBJ2-7; 8 bases match TRBD2. In germline, CDR1 is SNHLY, CDR2 FYNNEI. CDR3 length: 15 residues. Trimming cost V 11 bases and J 3 bases; bases outside gene matches: 15. CDR3 in amino acids: CASHSPAGVLYEQYF. CDR3 sequence (DNA): TGTGCCTCACATTCCCCAGCGGGAGTTCTCTACGAGCAGTACTTC.

A single count supports this clone. V is TRBV5-4 and J is TRBJ2-3; 12 nucleotides agree with TRBD1. This CDR3 comprises 17 residues. Looked up from germline, CDR1 is SGHNT and CDR2 is YYREEE (reference sequence). J was trimmed by 2 bases and V by 4 bases; bases with no gene match: 8. The CDR3 bases are TGTGCCAGCAGCCGAACCCCGGGACAGGGGGCCACAGATACGCAGTATTTT. The encoded protein is CASSRTPGQGATDTQYF.

The V gene is TRBV11-2, the J gene TRBJ2-7; 9 bases are a match to TRBD1. The V and J ends lost 3 bases and 4 bases, in that order; junction bases with no gene match: 7. From germline, CDR1 is SGHAT and CDR2 FQNNGV. The CDR3 is 15 residues long. CDR3 sequence: CASSFPGTGRYEQYF. In DNA form, the CDR3 reads TGTGCCAGCAGCTTCCCCGGGACAGGGAGGTACGAGCAGTACTTC.

This clone was detected once. The chain is built from TRBV30 and TRBJ2-1; 11 nucleotides agree with TRBD2. The CDR3 is 15 amino acids. Trimming cost V 2 bases and J 6 bases; bases outside gene matches: 6. In germline, CDR1 is GTSNPN, CDR2 SVGIG (reference sequence). DNA for the CDR3: TGTGCCTGGAGTCCTCTAGCGGGAGGACTCAATGAGCAGTTCTTC. It codes for CAWSPLAGGLNEQFF.

This chain joins TRBV10-3 and TRBJ2-7; D ambiguous. This CDR3 is built from 12 residues. The germline CDR1 and CDR2 sequences are ENHRY and SYGVKD. Trimming cost V 5 bases and J 1 base, with 6 bases left between them. The CDR3 DNA follows: TGTGCCATCAGTACCGGGTCCTACGAGCAGTACTTC. Protein product: CAISTGSYEQYF.

The chain is built from TRBV7-9 and TRBJ1-4, with D possibly being TRBD1 (5 bases). The CDR3 runs to 13 residues. V was clipped by 4 bases and J by 8 bases, with 11 bases between them. The germline CDR1 and CDR2 sequences are SEHNR and FQNEAQ (reference sequence). CDR3 nucleotides: TGTGCCAGCAGCTCCCAGGGTTGGGAAAAACTGTTTTTT. Its translation: CASSSQGWEKLFF.

DNA for the CDR3: TGCGCCAGCAGCTTGGTTGGGGCCGGCGACACCGGGGAGCTGTTTTTT. It is translated as CASSLVGAGDTGELFF. This chain uses TRBV5-1 with TRBJ2-2; D might be TRBD1 (5 bases). Germline-derived CDR1 and CDR2 are SGHRS and YFSETQ. The CDR3 loop spans 16 amino acids. The V and J ends lost 0 bases and 3 bases respectively, with 12 bases between them.

The sample holds a few counts of this clone. The V call is TRBV5-1, the J call TRBJ2-5; 11 bases align to TRBD1. V dropped 2 bases and J dropped 2; count of bases not matched to a gene: 8. The CDR3 extends over 17 amino acids. Germline-derived CDR1 and CDR2 are SGHRS and YFSETQ. CDR3 protein: CASSLGQGARGQETQYF. In DNA, the CDR3 is TGCGCCAGCAGCTTAGGACAGGGGGCTCGGGGGCAAGAGACCCAGTACTTC. The full variable domain, in which reference TRBV5-1 and TRBJ2-5 provide the parts outside the CDR3, is KAGVTQTPRYLIKTRGQQVTLSCSPISGHRSVSWYQQTPGQGLQFLFEYFSETQRNKGNFPGRFSGRQFSNSRSEMNVSTLELGDSALYLCASSLGQGARGQETQYFGPGTRLLVL.

The chain links TRBV15 to TRBJ2-5; 11 bases fit TRBD2. This CDR3 is built from 15 residues. With V trimmed by 5 bases and J by 5 bases, 7 bases remained unmatched. Germline-derived CDR1 and CDR2 are LNHNV and YYDKDF (reference sequence). In DNA, the CDR3 is TGTGCCACCAGCTTAGCGGGAGGGCCCTCGGAGACCCAGTACTTC. Translating it yields CATSLAGGPSETQYF.

The genes are TRBV6-1 and TRBJ1-2; D not resolved. In germline, CDR1 is MNHNS, CDR2 SASEGT. The CDR3 is 15 amino acids. Trimming removed 11 bases at V and 8 bases at J, with 27 bases between. This CDR3 reads CAAKEPTFLTMGYTF. The CDR3 region has the DNA TGTGCCGCGAAAGAACCGACCTTTCTTACTATGGGCTACACCTTC.

This clone was recorded only once. The V call is TRBV5-1, the J call TRBJ2-1, with 9 nucleotides matching TRBD2. The CDR3 contains 14 residues. The germline gives CDR1 SGHRS, CDR2 YFSETQ. After removal of 3 bases from V and 7 bases from J, the junction contained 5 bases not matched to a gene. Here the CDR3 reads CASSSGTSLNEQFF. CDR3 DNA sequence: TGCGCCAGCAGCTCCGGGACTAGCCTAAATGAGCAGTTCTTC.

A few counts support this clone. V gene TRBV19 combines with J gene TRBJ2-3; 7 bases align to TRBD1. V was clipped by 6 bases and J by 3 bases; unmatched bases: 12. Per the germline V gene, CDR1 is LNHDA and CDR2 is SQIVND (reference sequence). The CDR3 covers 16 residues. The CDR3 DNA reads TGTGCCAGTAGCAAAGAACAGGGGATTAGTACAGATACGCAGTATTTT. This sequence encodes CASSKEQGISTDTQYF.

The V gene is TRBV25-1, the J gene TRBJ1-4; D may be TRBD1 (5 bases). V lost 4 bases to trimming and J lost 3 bases, with 6 bases between them. Germline values: CDR1 MGHDK, CDR2 SYGVNS. The CDR3 totals 13 residues. CDR3 in DNA: TGTGCCAGCAGTGGGGGCTCTAATGAAAAACTGTTTTTT. Protein sequence: CASSGGSNEKLFF.

The V and J genes are TRBV10-2 and TRBJ2-7, with 7 bases lining up with TRBD1. This CDR3 is built from 14 residues. Germline lookup yields CDR1 WSHSY and CDR2 SAAADI. Trimming took 2 bases from V and 6 from J; bases not matched to a gene: 7. This chain's CDR3 is CASSEGQDLSEQYF. CDR3 coding DNA: TGCGCCAGCAGTGAGGGACAGGATCTCAGCGAGCAGTACTTC.

V gene TRBV19 combines with J gene TRBJ2-1; 9 bases align to TRBD2. J was trimmed by 2 bases and V by 1 base; bases with no gene match: 3. This CDR3 is built from 16 residues. The germline CDR1 and CDR2 sequences are LNHDA and SQIVND (reference sequence). The CDR3 is CASSIVRTSAYNEQFF. CDR3 in DNA: TGTGCCAGTAGTATAGTCCGGACTAGCGCCTACAATGAGCAGTTCTTC.

The chain has TRBV30 and TRBJ2-3; the match to TRBD1 covers 7 bases. The CDR3 is 16 amino acids. V lost 1 base, J lost 2 bases, and 9 bases stayed unmatched. Germline values: CDR1 GTSNPN, CDR2 SVGIG (reference sequence). The CDR3 loop is CAWSEGAGGYTDTQYF. The CDR3, as DNA: TGTGCCTGGAGTGAGGGGGCCGGTGGGTACACAGATACGCAGTATTTT.

J is TRBJ2-7 and V is TRBV2, with a weak D call TRBD2 (5 bases). The germline V gene has CDR1 SNHLY and CDR2 FYNNEI. V was pared by 7 bases and J by 1 base, with 14 bases between. The CDR3 is 14 residues long. CDR3 bases: TGTGCCAGCATCGATCCGGGCGGGTCCTACGAGCAGTACTTC. It is translated as CASIDPGGSYEQYF.

The chain is built from TRBV5-1 and TRBJ2-3; TRBD2 matches 11 bases. CDR3 size: 16 residues. After removal of 2 bases from V and 2 bases from J, the junction contained 4 bases not matched to a gene. Germline loops: CDR1 SGHRS, CDR2 YFSETQ. Here the CDR3 DNA reads TGCGCCAGCAGCTTCCTAGCGGGAGGAGACACAGATACGCAGTATTTT. The encoded protein is CASSFLAGGDTDTQYF.

The CDR3 region has the DNA TGTGCCAGCAGCTTAGACAGGGTTGAAGCTTTCTTT. Its translation is CASSLDRVEAFF. The chain uses TRBV11-2 and TRBJ1-1; perhaps TRBD1 as D (5 bases). The V gene lost 0 bases and the J gene lost 7 bases, with 6 bases spanning the gap. This CDR3 is 12 amino acids long. CDR1 and CDR2 (germline): SGHAT, FQNNGV.

The CDR3 region has the DNA TGTGCCAGCAGTCCTAATCGCGGCAATCAGCCCCAGCATTTT. Protein product: CASSPNRGNQPQHF. The V and J genes are TRBV2 and TRBJ1-5, with D hard to call. Germline assignment: CDR1 SNHLY and CDR2 FYNNEI. The CDR3 contains 14 residues. V was cut by 5 bases and J by 2 bases, with 10 bases left in between.

The rearrangement uses TRBV7-9 and TRBJ1-5; D is ambiguous. The CDR3 consists of 14 residues. Per germline, CDR1 SEHNR and CDR2 FQNEAQ (reference sequence). The V end was cut by 1 base, the J end by 6 bases, with 10 bases between. CDR3 sequence reads: CASSLEVTSQPQHF. The CDR3 nucleotides read TGTGCCAGCAGCTTAGAAGTGACTAGTCAGCCCCAGCATTTT.